This T cell receptor (beta chain) was documented in a study of blood T cell repertoires in COVID-19. TCRdb's copy holds only in-frame clones and misses some; the assay was immunoSEQ multiplex PCR. The sample contains hundreds of thousands of clones, 90% of which appear only once. The germline V gene encodes CDR1 SEHNR and CDR2 FQNEAQ (reference sequence). The CDR3 extends over 17 amino acids. Trimming pared 5 bases from V and 0 bases from J, leaving 14 bases between. The source material was PBMCs or T cells enriched from blood (not recorded which). The origin of this receptor is a woman aged 18-35 years with acute COVID-19. The chain uses TRBV7-9 and TRBJ2-6; the D is unclear. The CDR3 sequence is CASSPLNSPSGANVLTF. The CDR3 DNA is TGTGCCAGCAGCCCACTTAACAGCCCCTCTGGGGCCAACGTCCTGACTTTC. The variable domain in full, with the rest retrieved from reference TRBV7-9 and TRBJ2-6, is DTGVSQNPRHKITKRGQNVTFRCDPISEHNRLYWYRQTLGQGPEFLTYFQNEAQLEKSRLLSDRFSAERPKGSFSTLEIQRTEQGDSAMYLCASSPLNSPSGANVLTFGAGSRLTVL.